These T cell receptor beta chains were read from a single sample in a study of coeliac disease. The data were produced by immunoSEQ multiplex PCR, yet TCRdb's version contains in-frame clones alone and is incomplete. The table has roughly 5,000 clones, 69% seen once. The sequenced sample consisted of lymphocytes from the gut lamina propria. The source of these receptors is a woman between 40 and 50 years old. Each CDR3 is given with its conserved first and last residue. Each record gives: D gene, J gene, V gene, clone size, CDR3 DNA, CDR3 protein. A D gene is named only where the DNA matches it firmly. A clone size is listed for some rows: how often the clone was seen (once, few, many), or a class if it is expanded.

>TRBD2|TRBJ2-7|TRBV6-1|-
TGTGCCAGCAGTGAACCTGCTTGGGGAGGGTACGAGCAGTACTTC
CASSEPAWGGYEQYF
>TRBD1|TRBJ1-3|TRBV29-1|-
TGCAGCGTTCGGGCAGGGGGTGGAAACACCATATATTTT
CSVRAGGGNTIYF
>-|TRBJ2-7|TRBV7-9|-
TGTGCCAGCAGCTCATCAGTTGGCTACGAGCAGTACTTC
CASSSSVGYEQYF
>-|TRBJ2-7|TRBV7-9|few
TGTGCCAGCAGCTCTCTAGCTTTTAGCTCCTACGAGCAGTACTTC
CASSSLAFSSYEQYF
>-|TRBJ2-3|TRBV4-3|-
TGCGCCAGCAGCCAGGAGTTGCTGGATACGCAGTATTTT
CASSQELLDTQYF
>-|TRBJ1-1|TRBV29-1|-
TGCAGCGTGCTTAGGGAGGGGGGCGGTACTGAAGCTTTCTTT
CSVLREGGGTEAFF
>-|TRBJ2-1|TRBV29-1|-
TGCAGCCTCCCCCAAGACTCTGGTGAGCAGTTCTTC
CSLPQDSGEQFF
>TRBD1|TRBJ2-7|TRBV10-2|-
TGCGCCAGCGTGGACAGGATGGTCTACGAGCAGTACTTC
CASVDRMVYEQYF
>TRBD1|TRBJ2-2|TRBV27|-
TGTGCCAGCCGTAGGGACAGGGGGCAGGGCGGGGAGCTGTTTTTT
CASRRDRGQGGELFF
>-|TRBJ2-1|TRBV7-2|-
TGTGCCAGCAGCTTAGCTGCGCTAGAGGCCGCCAATGAGCAGTTCTTC
CASSLAALEAANEQFF
>TRBD2|TRBJ2-1|TRBV11-2|-
TGTGCCAGCAGCTTGGGACTAGCGGCAAACAATGAGCAGTTCTTC
CASSLGLAANNEQFF
>-|TRBJ2-1|TRBV28|-
TGTGCCAGCAGTGTCCCGAGGGGGGAGCAGTTCTTC
CASSVPRGEQFF
>TRBD1|TRBJ1-5|TRBV7-2|-
TGTGCCAGCAGCATAGTTGGACAGGGTGAACAGCCCCAGCATTTT
CASSIVGQGEQPQHF
>-|TRBJ2-3|TRBV4-2|-
TGTGCCAGCAGCCCGGACACCGGTACGCAGTATTTT
CASSPDTGTQYF
>TRBD2|TRBJ2-7|TRBV29-1|-
TGCAGCGTGAACCCTAGCGGGAGCTTAGACGAGCAGTACTTC
CSVNPSGSLDEQYF
>-|TRBJ2-2|TRBV7-2|-
TGTGCCAGCAGCAACAAGCGGACTCGGACCGGGGAGCTGTTTTTT
CASSNKRTRTGELFF
>TRBD1|TRBJ1-5|TRBV30|large
TGTGCCTGGAGTGGGACAGGGGGATATTATCAGCCCCAGCATTTT
CAWSGTGGYYQPQHF
>TRBD2|TRBJ2-1|TRBV18|-
TGTGCCAGCTCACGTGCCGGGACGGGGGGTAGCTCCTACAATGAGCAGTTCTTC
CASSRAGTGGSSYNEQFF
>TRBD1|TRBJ1-1|TRBV5-4|-
TGTGCCAGCAGCATACAGGGGATGGCGAACACTGAAGCTTTCTTT
CASSIQGMANTEAFF
>-|TRBJ2-5|TRBV28|-
TGTGCCAGCAGTTTAGCGGGCTGGGAGACCCAGTACTTC
CASSLAGWETQYF
>TRBD2|TRBJ2-3|TRBV9|few
TGTGCCAGCAGCCACGACGCGGCTAGCGGGAGCACAGATACGCAGTATTTT
CASSHDAASGSTDTQYF
>TRBD2|TRBJ2-7|TRBV13|once
TGTGCCAGCAGCCTGAGATTAGCGGGAGCGGGGCAGTACTTC
CASSLRLAGAGQYF
>-|TRBJ2-1|TRBV5-1|few
TGCGCCAGCAGCCCTAAAGTGGCGGCCTACAATGAGCAGTTCTTC
CASSPKVAAYNEQFF
>TRBD1|TRBJ1-4|TRBV2|-
TGTGCCGCTAACCGACAGGGGTCGATCAATGAAAAACTGTTTTTT
CAANRQGSINEKLFF
>TRBD2|TRBJ2-2|TRBV10-1|-
TGCGCCAGCAGCACTAGCGGGAGTAACGGGGAGCTGTTTTTT
CASSTSGSNGELFF
>-|TRBJ1-5|TRBV5-1|-
TGCGCCAGCAGTTTACAGGCTAATCAGCCCCAGCATTTT
CASSLQANQPQHF
>TRBD1|TRBJ1-4|TRBV19|once
TGTGCCAGTAGTAACGGACAGGGTGGTAATGAAAAACTGTTTTTT
CASSNGQGGNEKLFF
>TRBD2|TRBJ2-3|TRBV9|-
TGTGCCAGCAGCGACGCTAGCGGGAACACAGATACGCAGTATTTT
CASSDASGNTDTQYF
>TRBD2|TRBJ2-7|TRBV4-3|-
TGCGCCAGCAGCTTGTCGCGGGAGGTGTCCTACGAGCAGTACTTC
CASSLSREVSYEQYF
>-|TRBJ2-1|TRBV18|-
TGTGCCAGCTCACCAGGAGACGAGCAGTTCTTC
CASSPGDEQFF
>TRBD1|TRBJ2-1|TRBV9|-
TGTGCCAGCAACATGAAAGGGGGACAGGGGGACAATGAGCAGTTCTTC
CASNMKGGQGDNEQFF
>TRBD2|TRBJ2-1|TRBV12-5|-
TGTGCTAGTGAGGGATCCCGTCGGCTAGCGGGAGGGCCTTACAATGAGCAGTTCTTC
CASEGSRRLAGGPYNEQFF
>-|TRBJ2-7|TRBV7-3|medium-sized
TGTGCCAGCAGCTTAACAGGGGGCTACGAGCAGTACTTC
CASSLTGGYEQYF
>TRBD2|TRBJ2-3|TRBV9|-
TGTGCCAGCAGCGTTAGCGGGAGAACAGATACGCAGTATTTT
CASSVSGRTDTQYF
>-|TRBJ1-1|TRBV6-5|few
TGTGCCAGCAGTGAACAGGGCTGGACTGAAGCTTTCTTT
CASSEQGWTEAFF
>TRBD1|TRBJ2-1|TRBV28|few
TGTGCCAGCAGTTTCATACAGGGGTGGCAGTTCTTC
CASSFIQGWQFF
>-|TRBJ1-3|TRBV30|-
TGTGCCTGGAGTGTAGGGGGAAGCTCTGGAAACACCATATATTTT
CAWSVGGSSGNTIYF
>-|TRBJ1-1|TRBV28|few
TGTGCCAGCAGTTTACGCTCCGGGGGACTGGCTGAAGCTTTCTTT
CASSLRSGGLAEAFF
>TRBD1|TRBJ2-1|TRBV7-9|-
TGTGCCAGCAGCCCGACGACAGGGATATACAATGAGCAGTTCTTC
CASSPTTGIYNEQFF
>-|TRBJ1-3|TRBV28|-
TGTGCCAGCAGTTTCAGGGTTCCGACTGGAAACACCATATATTTT
CASSFRVPTGNTIYF
>-|TRBJ1-2|TRBV9|-
TGTGCCAGCAGCCTTAGTGGCAGGGACTATGGCTACACCTTC
CASSLSGRDYGYTF
>-|TRBJ1-1|TRBV6-5|-
TGTGCCAGCAGGCAAGAGGGATTATCGAAAGCTTTCTTT
CASRQEGLSKAFF
>-|TRBJ1-1|TRBV6-5|few
TGTGCCAGCAGGGGACAACGGGCAGGGATCACTGAAGCTTTCTTT
CASRGQRAGITEAFF
>TRBD2|TRBJ2-1|TRBV29-1|-
TGCAGCGTTCAATTGAGGGCTAGCGGAACTTCCTACAATGAGCAGTTCTTC
CSVQLRASGTSYNEQFF
>-|TRBJ1-1|TRBV5-4|few
TGTGCCAGCAGCCCGCCCAAGACGGGGAACACTGAAGCTTTCTTT
CASSPPKTGNTEAFF
>TRBD2|TRBJ2-7|TRBV6-5|-
TGTGCCAGCAGTTACTCCTTAGCGGGAGCCCACGAGCAGTACTTC
CASSYSLAGAHEQYF